Described below is a single TCR beta chain sequence and its context. The entry originates in a study of control samples from healthy donors and cancer patients. Germline V gives CDR1 SEHNR, CDR2 FQNEAQ (reference sequence). The V end lost 2 bases, the J end lost 6 bases, and 8 bases lay between the germline ends. This CDR3 has 13 amino acids. Sequencing used immunoSEQ multiplex PCR; TCRdb keeps in-frame clones, though not all of them. This table holds under 300,000 clones, over 75% found once. The source material was PBMCs. V gene TRBV7-9 combines with J gene TRBJ2-1; maybe TRBD2 (5 bases). The receptor's source is a woman aged 60-70 years with lung cancer. CDR3 nucleotide sequence: TGTGCCAGCAGCTTAACGGGGATCAATGAGCAGTTCTTC. Translating it yields CASSLTGINEQFF. The variable domain in full, with the rest retrieved from reference TRBV7-9 and TRBJ2-1, is DTGVSQNPRHKITKRGQNVTFRCDPISEHNRLYWYRQTLGQGPEFLTYFQNEAQLEKSRLLSDRFSAERPKGSFSTLEIQRTEQGDSAMYLCASSLTGINEQFFGPGTRLTVL.